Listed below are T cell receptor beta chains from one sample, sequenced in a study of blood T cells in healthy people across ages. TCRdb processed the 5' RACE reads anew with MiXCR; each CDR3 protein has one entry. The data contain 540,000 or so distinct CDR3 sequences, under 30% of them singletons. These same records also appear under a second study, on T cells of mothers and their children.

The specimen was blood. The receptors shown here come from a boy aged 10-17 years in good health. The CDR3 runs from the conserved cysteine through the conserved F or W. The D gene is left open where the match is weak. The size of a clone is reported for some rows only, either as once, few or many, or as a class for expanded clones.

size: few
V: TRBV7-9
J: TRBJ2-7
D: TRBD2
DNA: TGTGCCAGCAGCTTGGCGGCTAGCGGGGGGCTCTACGAGCAGTACTTC
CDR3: CASSLAASGGLYEQYF

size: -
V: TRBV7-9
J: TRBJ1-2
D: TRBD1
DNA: TGTGCCAGCAGCTCAGGACAGGGCATCTATGGCTACACCTTC
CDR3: CASSSGQGIYGYTF

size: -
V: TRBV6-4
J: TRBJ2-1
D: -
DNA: TGTGCCAGCAGTGACCGACTAGGGGGGGCCAATGAGCAGTTCTTC
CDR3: CASSDRLGGANEQFF

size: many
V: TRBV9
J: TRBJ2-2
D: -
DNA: TGTGCCAGCAGCGAACGGACTTATACCGGGGAGCTGTTTTTT
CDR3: CASSERTYTGELFF

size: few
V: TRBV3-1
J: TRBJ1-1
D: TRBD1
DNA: TGTGCCAGCAGCCCCGGGACAGCCGGTGAAGCTTTCTTT
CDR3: CASSPGTAGEAFF

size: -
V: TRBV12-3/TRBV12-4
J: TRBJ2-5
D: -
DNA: TGTGCCAGCAGTGTCGCGAGAGGAGCCATCGAGACCCAGTACTTC
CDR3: CASSVARGAIETQYF

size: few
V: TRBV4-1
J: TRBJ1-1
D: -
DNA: TGCGCCAGCAGCCAAAACCCCTTGGGCACTGAAGCTTTCTTT
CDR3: CASSQNPLGTEAFF

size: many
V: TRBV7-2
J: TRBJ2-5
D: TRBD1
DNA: TGTGCCAGCAGCTTAGGGGGACAGGGAAGGGAGACCCAGTACTTC
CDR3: CASSLGGQGRETQYF

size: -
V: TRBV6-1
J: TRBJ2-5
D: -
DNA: TGTGCCAGCAGTTTTAGGACGGTGTTGTGGTACTTC
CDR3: CASSFRTVLWYF

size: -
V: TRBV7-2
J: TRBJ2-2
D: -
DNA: TGTGCCAGCAGCTCGGCTCAGGGCAACACCGGGGAGCTGTTTTTT
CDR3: CASSSAQGNTGELFF

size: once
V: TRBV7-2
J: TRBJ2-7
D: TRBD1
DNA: TGTGCCAGCAGCCACTACTGGGACAGAACACTACACCTTCACTTC
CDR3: CASSHYWDRTLHLHF

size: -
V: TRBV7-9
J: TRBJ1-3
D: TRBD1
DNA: TGTGCCAGCAGCACTCAGGGGGCGTTATCTGGAAACACCATATATTTT
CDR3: CASSTQGALSGNTIYF

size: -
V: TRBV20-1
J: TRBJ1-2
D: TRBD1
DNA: TGCAGTGCCCTTAATCTCGGGACAGGGGGAAACTATGGCTACACCTTC
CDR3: CSALNLGTGGNYGYTF

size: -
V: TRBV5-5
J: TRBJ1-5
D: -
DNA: TGTGCCAGCAGCGAAAGCTACAGGGAGGGCAATCAGCCCCAGCATTTT
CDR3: CASSESYREGNQPQHF

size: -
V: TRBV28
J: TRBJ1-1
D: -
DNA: TGTGCCAGCAGGGACCTGGAGGGGACCCCGAACACTGAAGCTTTCTTT
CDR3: CASRDLEGTPNTEAFF

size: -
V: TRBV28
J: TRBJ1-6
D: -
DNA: TGTGCCAGCAGGACCCCGTGGGGCGTCTCCTATAATTCACCCCTCCACTTT
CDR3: CASRTPWGVSYNSPLHF

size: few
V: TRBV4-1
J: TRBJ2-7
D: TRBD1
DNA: TGCGCCAGCAGCCACCCGGGACAGGACTACTACGAGCAGTACTTC
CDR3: CASSHPGQDYYEQYF

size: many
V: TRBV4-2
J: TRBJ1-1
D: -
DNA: TGTGCCAGCAGCCAAGGCTTGGGCCTTGGGTTTGGGGACACTGAAGCTTTCTTT
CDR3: CASSQGLGLGFGDTEAFF

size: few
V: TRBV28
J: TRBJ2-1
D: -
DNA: TGTGCCAGCAGTTCAAACGGTATATCCGGGGGGCTGGGCAATGAGCAGTTCTTC
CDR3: CASSSNGISGGLGNEQFF

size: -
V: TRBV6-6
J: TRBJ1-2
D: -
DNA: TGTGCCAGCAGTTACTCGAGGTCTCAGGAGAGTGGCTACACCTTC
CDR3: CASSYSRSQESGYTF

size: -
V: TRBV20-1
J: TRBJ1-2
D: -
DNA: TGCAGTGCCAGGCGGGATAACTATGGCTACACCTTC
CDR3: CSARRDNYGYTF

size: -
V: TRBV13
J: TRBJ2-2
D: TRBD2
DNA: TGTGCCAGCAGCTCAGCGGGGGAGAACACCGGGGAGCTGTTTTTT
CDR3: CASSSAGENTGELFF

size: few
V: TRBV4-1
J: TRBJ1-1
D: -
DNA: TGCGCCAGCAGCCATCACGGTACCCTTTTGAACACTGAAGTTTTCTTT
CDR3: CASSHHGTLLNTEVFF

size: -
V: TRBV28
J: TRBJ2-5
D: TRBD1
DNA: TGTGCCAGCAGCCCGACAGGGGCCAGAGGCCAAGAGACCCAGTACTTC
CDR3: CASSPTGARGQETQYF

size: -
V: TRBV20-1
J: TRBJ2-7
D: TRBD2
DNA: TGCAGTGCTAGAGTCGTCGGACTAGCGGGAGGGCTATGGTACGAGCAGTACTTC
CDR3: CSARVVGLAGGLWYEQYF

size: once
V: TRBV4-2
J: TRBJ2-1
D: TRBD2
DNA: TGTGCCAGCAGCCAAACTAGCGGGAGGATCAATGAGCAGTTCTTC
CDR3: CASSQTSGRINEQFF

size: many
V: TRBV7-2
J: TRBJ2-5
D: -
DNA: TGTGCTAGCAGCTTAAGGGGGGAGACCCAGTACTTC
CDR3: CASSLRGETQYF

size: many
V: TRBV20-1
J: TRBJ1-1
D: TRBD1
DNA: TGCAGTGCTGCGGGACAGGTTGGCGAAGCTTTCTTT
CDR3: CSAAGQVGEAFF

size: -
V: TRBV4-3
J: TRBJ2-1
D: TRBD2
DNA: TGCGCCAGCAGCCTCCGACTAGCGGAGCGGGATGAGCAGTTCTTC
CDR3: CASSLRLAERDEQFF

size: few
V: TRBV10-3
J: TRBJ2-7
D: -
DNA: TGTGCCATCAGTGGGACTGCTTCCTACGAGCAGTACTTC
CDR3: CAISGTASYEQYF

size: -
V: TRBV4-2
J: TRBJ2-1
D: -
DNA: TGTGCCAGCAGCCAGCGTGGCGGAGTTGGCAATGAGCAGTTCTTC
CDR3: CASSQRGGVGNEQFF

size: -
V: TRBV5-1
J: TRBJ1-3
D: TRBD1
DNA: TGCGCCGGCACCGCGCGGGACAGCAGAATTGGAAACACCATATATTTT
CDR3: CAGTARDSRIGNTIYF

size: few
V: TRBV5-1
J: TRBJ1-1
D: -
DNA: TGCGCCAGCAGCTTGGAATGGCTAGGCACTGAAGCTTTCTTT
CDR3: CASSLEWLGTEAFF

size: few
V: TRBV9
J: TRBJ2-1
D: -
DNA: TGTGCCAGCAGCGTGGACGGTCTCAATGAGCAGTTCTTC
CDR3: CASSVDGLNEQFF

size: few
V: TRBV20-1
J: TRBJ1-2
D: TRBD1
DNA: TGCAGTGCTAGAGCGGGACAGGCTGAGGGCGGCTACACCTTC
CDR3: CSARAGQAEGGYTF

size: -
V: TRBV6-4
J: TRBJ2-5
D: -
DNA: TGTGCCAGCAGCGCAGGAGGGGGGGTACCCTACCAAGAGACCCAGTACTTC
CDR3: CASSAGGGVPYQETQYF

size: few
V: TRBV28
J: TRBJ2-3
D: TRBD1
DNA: TGTGCCAGCAGGGGACAGGGCTCAGATACGCAGTATTTT
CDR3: CASRGQGSDTQYF

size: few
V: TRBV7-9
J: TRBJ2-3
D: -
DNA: TGTGCCAGCAGCTGGACCCAGGGGTTTCACAGCACAGATACGCAGTATTTT
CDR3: CASSWTQGFHSTDTQYF

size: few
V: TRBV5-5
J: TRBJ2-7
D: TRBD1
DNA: TGTGCCAGCACACAAGAGACAGGGGTGGTCTACGAGCAGTACTTC
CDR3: CASTQETGVVYEQYF

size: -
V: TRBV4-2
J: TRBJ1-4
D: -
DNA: TGTGCCAGCAGCCAAGAAGGGGGAGGGTGGGGTAATGAAAAACTGTTTTTT
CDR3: CASSQEGGGWGNEKLFF

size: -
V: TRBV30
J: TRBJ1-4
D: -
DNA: TGTGTCTGGAGACAAGACAGAATTTATAACGAAAAACTGTTTTTT
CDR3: CVWRQDRIYNEKLFF

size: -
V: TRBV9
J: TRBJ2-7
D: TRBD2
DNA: TGTGCCAGCAGCGTAGCATGGGGGGGATCCTACGAGCAGTACTTC
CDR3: CASSVAWGGSYEQYF

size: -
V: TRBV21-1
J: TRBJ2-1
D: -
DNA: TGTGCCAGCAGCAGGACTAGCGGGAGTACGAATGAGCAGTTCTTC
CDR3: CASSRTSGSTNEQFF

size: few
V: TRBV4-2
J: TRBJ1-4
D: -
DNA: TGTGCCAGCGCAACAGGGAGGTTTCGGACTAATGAAAAACTGTTTTTT
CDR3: CASATGRFRTNEKLFF

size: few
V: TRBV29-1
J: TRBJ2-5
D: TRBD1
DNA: TGCAGCGTTGTGAGGGGGACAGGTAAAGAGACCCAGTACTTC
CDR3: CSVVRGTGKETQYF

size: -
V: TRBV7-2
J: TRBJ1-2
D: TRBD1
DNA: TGTGCCAGCAGCTTGACAGGGGGCGACTATGGCTACACCTTC
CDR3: CASSLTGGDYGYTF

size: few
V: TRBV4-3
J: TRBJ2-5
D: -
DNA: TGCGCCAGCAGCCATGGGTGGAGGATGGAGACCCAGTACTTC
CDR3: CASSHGWRMETQYF

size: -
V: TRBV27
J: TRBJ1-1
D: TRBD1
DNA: TGTGCCAGCAGTTTTGGCAGGGGGACTGTAGCTTTCTTT
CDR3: CASSFGRGTVAFF